The 19 T cell receptor beta chains below come from one sample, sequenced in a study of blood T cell repertoires in COVID-19. The assay was immunoSEQ multiplex PCR, and TCRdb's table has in-frame clones only and misses some. The data show around 250,000 clones, 70% to 90% seen once. Sequencing was performed on PBMCs or T cells enriched from blood (not recorded which). The origin of the receptors is a woman aged 30 to 39 with acute COVID-19.

The V gene is TRBV9, the J gene TRBJ2-1, with 11 nucleotides matching TRBD2. Looked up from germline, CDR1 is SGDLS and CDR2 is YYNGEE. Trimming removed 0 bases from V and 6 bases from J; junction bases left unmatched: 8. CDR3 length: 17 residues. This CDR3 is CASSVVGSGRAGNEQFF. CDR3 in DNA: TGTGCCAGCAGCGTAGTGGGTAGCGGGAGGGCGGGCAATGAGCAGTTCTTC. Full variable domain (remainder filled in from reference TRBV9 and TRBJ2-1): DSGVTQTPKHLITATGQRVTLRCSPRSGDLSVYWYQQSLDQGLQFLIQYYNGEERAKGNILERFSAQQFPDLHSELNLSSLELGDSALYFCASSVVGSGRAGNEQFFGPGTRLTVL.

The chain is built from TRBV28 and TRBJ2-7; tentative D call: TRBD1 (6 bases). The CDR3 spans 15 residues. Germline V CDR1 and CDR2: MDHEN, SYDVKM. V was pared by 4 bases and J by 1 base, with 14 bases between. CDR3 sequence reads: CASSSHPDSSYEQYF. The CDR3 DNA is TGTGCCAGCAGTTCTCACCCGGACAGTTCCTACGAGCAGTACTTC.

This clone has only one observation. This chain joins TRBV28 and TRBJ2-7; 11 bases are a match to TRBD1. The CDR3 has 16 amino acids. The V and J ends lost 7 bases and 5 bases, in that order; junction bases with no gene match: 13. Germline loops: CDR1 MDHEN, CDR2 SYDVKM. The CDR3 coding sequence is TGTGCCAGCATCTCCCCCAAGGGACAGGGGGAGCACGAGCAGTACTTC. This gives the protein CASISPKGQGEHEQYF.

The chain is built from TRBV15 and TRBJ1-3, with TRBD1 as a possible D gene (5 bases). Trimming shortened V by 2 bases and J by 2 bases, and 13 bases separated the two germline ends. The germline CDR1 and CDR2 sequences are LNHNV and YYDKDF (reference sequence). The CDR3 totals 16 residues. The CDR3 sequence: CATSRYSATAGNTIYF. CDR3 coding DNA: TGTGCCACCAGCAGATATTCCGCGACAGCTGGAAACACCATATATTTT.

The chain links TRBV9 to TRBJ2-1, with a possible D match to TRBD2 (5 bases). V was clipped by 7 bases and J by 0 bases, with 11 bases between them. Germline CDR1 is SGDLS and CDR2 is YYNGEE. The CDR3 is 14 amino acids. The DNA of the CDR3 is TGTGCCAGCGGGAGTTCAAGCTCCTACAATGAGCAGTTCTTC. It translates to CASGSSSSYNEQFF.

The chain uses TRBV28 and TRBJ2-3, with D unclear. The V end lost 8 bases, the J end lost 0 bases, and 9 bases lay between the germline ends. The CDR3 extends over 13 amino acids. Germline lookup yields CDR1 MDHEN and CDR2 SYDVKM. The CDR3 is CASSPPSTDTQYF. CDR3 bases: TGTGCCAGCTCCCCCCCTAGCACAGATACGCAGTATTTT.

The genes are TRBV5-4 and TRBJ2-5; 7 positions agree with TRBD1. Germline V gene lookup returns CDR1 SGHNT and CDR2 YYREEE (reference sequence). V gave up 4 bases and J gave up 5 bases; unmatched junction bases: 11. The CDR3 totals 15 residues. The CDR3 coding sequence is TGTGCCAGCAGCCTCAATACGGGACAGTTGGAGACCCAGTACTTC. This translates into CASSLNTGQLETQYF.

V and J are TRBV5-1 and TRBJ1-1; TRBD1 is a possible D gene (5 bases). Looked up from germline, CDR1 is SGHRS and CDR2 is YFSETQ. Trimming cost V 3 bases and J 4 bases, with 16 bases left between them. The CDR3 loop spans 15 amino acids. The CDR3 here is CASSSPDRGGTEAFF. The CDR3 DNA follows: TGCGCCAGCAGCTCCCCAGACAGAGGCGGCACTGAAGCTTTCTTT.

The V call is TRBV6-1, the J call TRBJ1-2; unclear D gene. The CDR3 totals 15 residues. V was shortened by 1 base and J by 4 bases, with 13 bases between the two germline ends. The V gene's germline CDR1 is MNHNS and CDR2 SASEGT. The CDR3 nucleotides are TGTGCCAGCAGTGAAGATACTAGGACGGTCTATGGCTACACCTTC. Amino acid sequence: CASSEDTRTVYGYTF.

V is TRBV7-3 and J is TRBJ1-3; D perhaps matches TRBD1 (6 bases). The CDR3 consists of 15 residues. Germline values: CDR1 SGHTA, CDR2 FQGTGA. V lost 4 bases, J lost 0 bases, and 10 bases lay in between. The CDR3 nucleotides read TGTGCCAGCAGCTCACAGGGAACCTCTGGAAACACCATATATTTT. Encoded protein: CASSSQGTSGNTIYF.

V usage is TRBV11-2 and J usage is TRBJ2-7; weak D call: TRBD2 (5 bases). CDR1 is SGHAT, CDR2 FQNNGV, per germline. Trimming took 5 bases from V and 0 from J, leaving 17 bases between them. This CDR3 contains 16 residues. The CDR3 nucleotides read TGTGCCAGCAGCCCTAGAGCGGCTATGACCTCCTACGAGCAGTACTTC. Protein sequence: CASSPRAAMTSYEQYF. Full variable domain (remainder filled in from reference TRBV11-2 and TRBJ2-7): EAGVAQSPRYKIIEKRQSVAFWCNPISGHATLYWYQQILGQGPKLLIQFQNNGVVDDSQLPKDRFSAERLKGVDSTLKIQPAKLEDSAVYLCASSPRAAMTSYEQYFGPGTRLTVT.

This sequence joins TRBV12-3 or TRBV12-4 and TRBJ2-2, with D unclear. Trimming removed 6 bases at V and 3 bases at J, with 5 bases between. The CDR3 is 12 amino acids. CDR3 in DNA: TGTGCCAGCAGCCTCTACACCGGGGAGCTGTTTTTT. This codes for CASSLYTGELFF.

The chain is built from TRBV9 and TRBJ2-1; perhaps TRBD1 as D (5 bases). This CDR3 is 18 amino acids long. V lost 3 bases to trimming and J lost 5 bases, with 24 bases between them. Germline V lookup: CDR1 SGDLS, CDR2 YYNGEE. The DNA of the CDR3 is TGTGCCAGCAGCGCCCGGGCCCTTGGGGCTGGCATACACAATGAGCAGTTCTTC. It translates to CASSARALGAGIHNEQFF.

The chain employs TRBV7-6 and TRBJ1-1; D may be TRBD1 (5 bases). The CDR3 is 13 residues long. CDR1 is SGHVS, CDR2 FNYEAQ, per germline. Deletions cut 5 bases from V and 1 base from J, with 8 bases between. CDR3 loop: CASSQDTNTEAFF. DNA of the CDR3: TGTGCCAGCAGCCAGGACACGAACACTGAAGCTTTCTTT.

V and J are TRBV5-1 and TRBJ2-3; possible D gene TRBD1, 7 bases. This CDR3 spans 18 amino acids. V dropped 0 bases and J dropped 2 bases, with 19 bases sitting between them. The V gene's germline CDR1 is SGHRS and CDR2 YFSETQ. CDR3 in amino acids: CASSLGQGGRSNTDTQYF. The CDR3 coding sequence is TGCGCCAGCAGCTTGGGACAGGGAGGTCGGAGCAACACAGATACGCAGTATTTT.

The V gene is TRBV6-1, the J gene TRBJ1-5; tentatively, D is TRBD1 (6 bases). Germline V CDR1 and CDR2: MNHNS, SASEGT. V dropped 0 bases and J dropped 5 bases, with 14 bases sitting between them. This CDR3 is built from 16 residues. DNA for the CDR3: TGTGCCAGCAGTGAAGCGTCGGGGGGCGCAGATCAGCCCCAGCATTTT. It translates to CASSEASGGADQPQHF.

This sequence joins TRBV3-1 (or the pseudogene TRBV3-2) and TRBJ2-7; 9 bases agree with TRBD2. The CDR3 loop spans 15 amino acids. Germline lookup yields CDR1 LGHDT and CDR2 YNNKEL (reference sequence). V gave up 2 bases and J gave up 3 bases; unmatched junction bases: 5. CDR3 loop: CASSQQAGGLYEQYF. CDR3 nucleotide sequence: TGTGCCAGCAGCCAACAAGCGGGAGGTCTCTACGAGCAGTACTTC.

There are a few counts of this clone. The sample carries other DNA sequences with the same CDR3. The chain employs TRBV28 and TRBJ1-6; 10 nucleotides line up with TRBD1. Germline V gene data show CDR1 as MDHEN and CDR2 as SYDVKM. This CDR3 is built from 13 residues. With V trimmed by 6 bases and J by 9 bases, 2 bases remained unmatched. CDR3 sequence reads: CASRRTGGSPLHF. CDR3 nucleotides: TGTGCCAGCAGACGGACAGGGGGTTCACCCCTCCACTTT. The full variable domain, in which reference TRBV28 and TRBJ1-6 provide the parts outside the CDR3, is DVKVTQSSRYLVKRTGEKVFLECVQDMDHENMFWYRQDPGLGLRLIYFSYDVKMKEKGDIPEGYSVSREKKERFSLILESASTNQTSMYLCASRRTGGSPLHFGNGTRLTVT.

V usage is TRBV4-2 and J usage is TRBJ2-1; TRBD1 aligns across 7 bases. CDR1 is LGHNA, CDR2 YNFKEQ, per germline. Trimming cost V 4 bases and J 5 bases; bases outside gene matches: 2. The CDR3 sequence is 13 residues long. CDR3 loop: CASSPGTDNEQFF. CDR3 DNA: TGTGCCAGCAGCCCCGGGACAGACAATGAGCAGTTCTTC.